This T cell receptor (beta chain) was captured in a study of blood T cells in healthy people across ages. Primed by a sample-barcoded 5' primer and a J-beta primer mix, a second PCR proceeded for roughly 6 to 12 cycles. Using its own MiXCR run on the 5' RACE reads, TCRdb lists one record per CDR3 protein. The repertoire holds over 1,300,000 distinct CDR3 sequences, with roughly 60% as singletons. V lost 5 bases, J lost 5 bases, and 7 bases lay in between. Germline values: CDR1 SEHNR, CDR2 FQNEAQ (reference sequence). CDR3 length: 11 amino acids. The source of this sequence is a young man in good health. V usage is TRBV7-9 and J usage is TRBJ2-7; D remains ambiguous. The sequenced sample was blood. For the CDR3, the DNA is TGTGCCAGCAGCACTTACCACGAGCAGTACTTC. Translating it yields CASSTYHEQYF.